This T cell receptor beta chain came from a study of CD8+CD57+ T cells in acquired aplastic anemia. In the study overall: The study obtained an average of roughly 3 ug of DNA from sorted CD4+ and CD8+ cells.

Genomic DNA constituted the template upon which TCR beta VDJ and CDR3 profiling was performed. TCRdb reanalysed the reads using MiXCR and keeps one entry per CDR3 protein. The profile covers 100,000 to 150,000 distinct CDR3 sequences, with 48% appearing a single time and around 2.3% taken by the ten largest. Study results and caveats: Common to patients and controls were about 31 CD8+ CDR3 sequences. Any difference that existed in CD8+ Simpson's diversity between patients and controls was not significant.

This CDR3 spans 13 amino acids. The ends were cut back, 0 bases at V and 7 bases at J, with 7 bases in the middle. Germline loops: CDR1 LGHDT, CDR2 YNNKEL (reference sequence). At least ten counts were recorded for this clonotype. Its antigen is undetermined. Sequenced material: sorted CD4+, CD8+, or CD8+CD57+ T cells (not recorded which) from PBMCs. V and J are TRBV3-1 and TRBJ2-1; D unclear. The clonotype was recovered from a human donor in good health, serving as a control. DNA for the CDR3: TGTGCCAGCAGCCAAGATCCTACGAATGAGCAGTTCTTC. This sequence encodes CASSQDPTNEQFF.